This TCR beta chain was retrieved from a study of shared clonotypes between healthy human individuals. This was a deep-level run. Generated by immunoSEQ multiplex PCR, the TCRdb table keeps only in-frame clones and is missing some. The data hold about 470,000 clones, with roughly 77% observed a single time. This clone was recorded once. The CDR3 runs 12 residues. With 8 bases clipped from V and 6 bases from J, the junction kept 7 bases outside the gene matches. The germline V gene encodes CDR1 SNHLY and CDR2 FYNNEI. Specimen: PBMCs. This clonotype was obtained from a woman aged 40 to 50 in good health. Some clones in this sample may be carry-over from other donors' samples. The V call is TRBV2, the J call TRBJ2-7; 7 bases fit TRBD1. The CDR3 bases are TGTGCCAGCCGCATGACAGGGTTCGAGCAGTACTTC. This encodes CASRMTGFEQYF.